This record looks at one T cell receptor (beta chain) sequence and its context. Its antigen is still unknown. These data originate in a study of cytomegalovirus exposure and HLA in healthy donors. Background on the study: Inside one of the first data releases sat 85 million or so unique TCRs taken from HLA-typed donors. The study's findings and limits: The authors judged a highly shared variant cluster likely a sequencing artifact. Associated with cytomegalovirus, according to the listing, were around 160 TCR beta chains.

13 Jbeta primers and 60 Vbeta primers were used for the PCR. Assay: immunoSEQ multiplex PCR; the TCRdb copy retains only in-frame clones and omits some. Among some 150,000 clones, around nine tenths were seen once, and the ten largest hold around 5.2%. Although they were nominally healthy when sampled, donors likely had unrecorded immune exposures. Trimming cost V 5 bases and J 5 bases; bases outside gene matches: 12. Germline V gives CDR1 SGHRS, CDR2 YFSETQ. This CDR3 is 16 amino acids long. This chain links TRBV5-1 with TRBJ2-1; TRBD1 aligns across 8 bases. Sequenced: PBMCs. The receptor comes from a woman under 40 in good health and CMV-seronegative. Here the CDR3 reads CASRRLTGEGHNEQFF. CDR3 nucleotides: TGCGCCAGCAGGCGTCTGACAGGGGAAGGCCACAATGAGCAGTTCTTC.